This T cell receptor (beta chain) originates from a study of beta chain features in type 1 diabetes. About the study: What patients shared with healthy donors was a similar profile of age, gender and cell yields. Cells sorted and examined across all samples totaled roughly 100,000,000. General observations from the study: TCRB CDR3s were moderately but significantly shorter in Type 1 diabetes patients in all four CD4+ subsets. A definitive answer on HLA type influencing TCRB rearrangement was not reached here.

Sorting that relied on CD45RO/CCR7/CD25/CD127/CD95/CD27 yielded CD4+ naive, central memory, regulatory and stem cell-like memory cells. The V end lost 0 bases, the J end lost 7 bases, and 13 bases lay between the germline ends. The CDR3 runs 14 residues. The germline gives CDR1 LGHNA, CDR2 YSLEER. Sequencing targeted expressed TCRB transcripts, as all isolated RNA had been reverse transcribed. The protocol was immunoSEQ multiplex PCR, while the TCRdb copy is restricted to in-frame clones and leaves out a portion. Of 310,000 or so clones in the sample, 15% are singletons; the top ten hold more than 0.015%. This clone was detected many times. Its target is unknown.

The sample consisted of naive CD4+ T cells from blood. This TCR was recovered from a man younger than 35 with type 1 diabetes. This rearrangement joins TRBV4-3 to TRBJ2-7; D perhaps matches TRBD2 (6 bases). In DNA form, the CDR3 reads TGCGCCAGCAGCCAAGAGTCGGGGGAGCGGGAGCAGTACTTC. Translating gives CASSQESGEREQYF.